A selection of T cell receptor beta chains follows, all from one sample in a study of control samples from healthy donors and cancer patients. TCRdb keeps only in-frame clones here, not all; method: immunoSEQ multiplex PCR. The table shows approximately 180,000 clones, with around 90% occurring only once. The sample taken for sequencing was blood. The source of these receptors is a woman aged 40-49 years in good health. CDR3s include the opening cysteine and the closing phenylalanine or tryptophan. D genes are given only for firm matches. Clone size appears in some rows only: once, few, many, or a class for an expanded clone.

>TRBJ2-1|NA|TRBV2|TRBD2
TGTGCCAGCACGCGGGGGGCTAGCGGGGACAATGAGCAGTTCTTC
CASTRGASGDNEQFF
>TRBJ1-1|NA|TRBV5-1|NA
TGCGCCAGCAGCTTTGACGGCGGGAACACTGAAGCTTTCTTT
CASSFDGGNTEAFF
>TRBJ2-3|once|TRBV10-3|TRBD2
TGTGCCATCAGCGGACTAGCGGTCGATGGAGATACGCAGTATTTT
CAISGLAVDGDTQYF
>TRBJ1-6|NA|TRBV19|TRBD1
TGTGCCAGTACCCCAGGGGGGGGGAGCAATTCACCCCTCCACTTT
CASTPGGGSNSPLHF
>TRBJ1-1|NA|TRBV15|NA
TGTGCCACCAGCAGAGATCTTGGGGCGAACACTGAAGCTTTCTTT
CATSRDLGANTEAFF
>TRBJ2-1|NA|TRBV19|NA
TGTGCCAGTAGTTCCCTAGTGTATGAGCAGTTCTTC
CASSSLVYEQFF
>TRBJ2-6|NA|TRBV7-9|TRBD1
TGTGCCAGCAGCTTAGGCATAGGGGGCAACTCTGGGGCCAACGTCCTGACTTTC
CASSLGIGGNSGANVLTF
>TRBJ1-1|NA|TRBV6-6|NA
TGTGCCAGCAGCCCAGACACTGAAGCTTTCTTT
CASSPDTEAFF
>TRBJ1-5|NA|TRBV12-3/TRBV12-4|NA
TGTGCCAGCAGTCCACAGGATCAGCCCCAGCATTTT
CASSPQDQPQHF
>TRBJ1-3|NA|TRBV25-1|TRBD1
TGTGCCAGCAGTGAGACTGGGGCAGGGGGCGGAAACACCATATATTTT
CASSETGAGGGNTIYF
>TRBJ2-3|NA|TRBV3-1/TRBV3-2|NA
TGTGCCAGCAGCCAAGGGACGGGGGCAGATACGCAGTATTTT
CASSQGTGADTQYF
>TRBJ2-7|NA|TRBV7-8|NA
TGTGCCAGCAGCTCCCGTGGCAGCGTACCTTACGAGCAGTACTTC
CASSSRGSVPYEQYF
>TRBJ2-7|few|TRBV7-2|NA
TGTGCCAGCAGCTTACCCCCCAGGGTGGGCGAGCAGTACTTC
CASSLPPRVGEQYF
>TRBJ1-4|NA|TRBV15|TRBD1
TGTGCCACCAGCAGAGCACAACAGGGGACCCCCGGAAAACTGTTTTTT
CATSRAQQGTPGKLFF
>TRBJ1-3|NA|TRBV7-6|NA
TGTGCCAGCAGCTTATCCACGACAGGAGATACTGGAAACACCATATATTTT
CASSLSTTGDTGNTIYF
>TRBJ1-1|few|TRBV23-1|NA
TGCGCCAGCAGTCAAGACATTGGAGGGAAGCGGGGGCGCTGGGCTTTCTTT
CASSQDIGGKRGRWAFF
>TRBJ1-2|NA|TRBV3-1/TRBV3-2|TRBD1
TGTGCCAGCAGCCCAGAGGGACAGGGGGTTGCTGGCTACACCTTC
CASSPEGQGVAGYTF
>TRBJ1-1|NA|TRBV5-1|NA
TGCGCCAGCATGTTGTCACGGGGGACCGAAGCTTTCTTT
CASMLSRGTEAFF
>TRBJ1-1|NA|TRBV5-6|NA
TGTGCCAGCAGCCCTTCAGGAGGGGGGCGCAAAGCTTTCTTT
CASSPSGGGRKAFF
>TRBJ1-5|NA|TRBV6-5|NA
TGTGCCAGCCTAGAGGGGCAGGGAATCCCTCAGCCCCAGCATTTT
CASLEGQGIPQPQHF
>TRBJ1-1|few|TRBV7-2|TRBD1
TGTGCCAGCAGCTGGCAGGGGGGAAACACTGAAGCTTTCTTT
CASSWQGGNTEAFF
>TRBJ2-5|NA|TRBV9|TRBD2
TGTGCCAGCAGCGTTACCGGGACCCAGGGAGGGGAGACCCAGTACTTC
CASSVTGTQGGETQYF
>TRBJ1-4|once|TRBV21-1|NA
NA
CASSKVASGAREKLFF
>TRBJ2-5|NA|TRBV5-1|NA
TGCGCCAGCAGTCGGGGGACTTGGGATCAAGAGACCCAGTACTTC
CASSRGTWDQETQYF
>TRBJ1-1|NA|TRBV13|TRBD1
TGTGCCAGCAGCACCGCCGGGACAGGGGGGACTGAAGCTTTCTTT
CASSTAGTGGTEAFF
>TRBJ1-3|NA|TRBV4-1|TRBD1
TGCGCCAGCAGCCAGGCCGGGACAGGGACTGGAAACACCATATATTTT
CASSQAGTGTGNTIYF
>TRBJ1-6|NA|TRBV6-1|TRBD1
TGTGCCAGCAGTGTACATAGGGGGCGCGTTGATAATTCACCCCTCCACTTT
CASSVHRGRVDNSPLHF
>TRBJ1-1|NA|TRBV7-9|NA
TGTGCCAGCGCTGGGCAAGGTGAAGCTTTCTTT
CASAGQGEAFF
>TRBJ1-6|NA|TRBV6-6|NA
TGTGCCAGCACCTGGGGGGTTGGCCAACCCAATTCACCCCTCCACTTT
CASTWGVGQPNSPLHF
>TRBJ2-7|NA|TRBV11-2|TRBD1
TGTGCCAGCAGCCCCCGGGCAGGGGGCTCCGAGCAGTACTTC
CASSPRAGGSEQYF